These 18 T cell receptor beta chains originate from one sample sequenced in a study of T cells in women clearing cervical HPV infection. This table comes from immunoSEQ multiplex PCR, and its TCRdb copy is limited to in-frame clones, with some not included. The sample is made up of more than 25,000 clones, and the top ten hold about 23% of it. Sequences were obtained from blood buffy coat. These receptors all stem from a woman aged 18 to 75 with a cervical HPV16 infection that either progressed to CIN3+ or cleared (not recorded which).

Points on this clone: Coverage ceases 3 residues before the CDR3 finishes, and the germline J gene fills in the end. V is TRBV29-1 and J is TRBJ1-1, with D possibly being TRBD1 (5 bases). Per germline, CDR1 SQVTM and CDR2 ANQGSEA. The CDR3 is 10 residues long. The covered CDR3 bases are TGCAGCGTGCGACAGCTAGAA. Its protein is CSVRQLE. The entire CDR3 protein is CSVRQLEAFF.

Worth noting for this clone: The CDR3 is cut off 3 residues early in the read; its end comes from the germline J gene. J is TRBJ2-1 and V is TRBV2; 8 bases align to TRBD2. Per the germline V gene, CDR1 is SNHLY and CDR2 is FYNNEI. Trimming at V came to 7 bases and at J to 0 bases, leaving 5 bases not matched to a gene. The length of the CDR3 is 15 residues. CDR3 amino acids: CASKLAGGSYNEQFF. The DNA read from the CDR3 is TGTGCCAGCAAACTGGCGGGAGGCTCCTACAATGAG.

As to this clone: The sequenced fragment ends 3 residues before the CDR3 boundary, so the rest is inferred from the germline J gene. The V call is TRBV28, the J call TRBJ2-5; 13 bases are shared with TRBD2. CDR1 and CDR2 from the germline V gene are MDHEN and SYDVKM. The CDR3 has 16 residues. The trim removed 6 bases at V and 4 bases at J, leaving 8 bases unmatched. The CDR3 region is CASSPGLAGVGETQYF. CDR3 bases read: TGTGCCAGCAGCCCTGGACTAGCGGGAGTGGGAGAGACC.

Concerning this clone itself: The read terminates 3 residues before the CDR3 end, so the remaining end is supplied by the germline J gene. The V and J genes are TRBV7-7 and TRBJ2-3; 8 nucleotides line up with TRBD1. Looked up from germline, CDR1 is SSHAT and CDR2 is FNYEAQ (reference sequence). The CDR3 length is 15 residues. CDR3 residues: CASSSGQGQSETQYF. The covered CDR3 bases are TGTGCCAGCAGCTCCGGACAGGGACAATCGGAGACG.

CDR3 DNA (partial): TGTGCCAGCAGCTTAGAGGCGGGAGGAAACTACGAG. This gives the protein CASSLEAGGNYE. The CDR3, in full, reads CASSLEAGGNYEQYF. This chain links TRBV7-9 with TRBJ2-7; TRBD2 matches 8 bases. The missing CDR3 end, 3 residues past where the read stops, is filled in from the germline J gene. J lost 3 bases, V lost 1 base, and 5 bases had no gene match. The CDR3 length is 15 residues. CDR1 and CDR2 (germline): SEHNR, FQNEAQ (reference sequence).

The sequenced part of the CDR3 DNA is TGTGCCAGCAGTGCGCGGGAGGCCGTAGATACG. It yields the protein CASSAREAVDT. The entire CDR3 reads CASSAREAVDTQYF. The chain employs TRBV6-1 and TRBJ2-3, with 8 bases matching TRBD2. The CDR3 is cut off 3 residues early in the read; its end comes from the germline J gene. This CDR3 spans 14 amino acids. The trim removed 4 bases at V and 5 bases at J, leaving 5 bases unmatched. Germline loops: CDR1 MNHNS, CDR2 SASEGT.

CDR3 amino acids: CASSLVLAANTGELFF. The DNA read from the CDR3 is TGCGCCAGCAGCTTGGTTCTAGCGGCGAACACCGGGGAG. The rearrangement links TRBV5-1 to TRBJ2-2; 7 bases are a match to TRBD2. Sequencing ends 3 residues short of the CDR3 end; the germline J gene provides the rest. This CDR3 has 16 residues. With 0 bases clipped from V and 0 bases from J, the junction kept 2 bases outside the gene matches. Per germline, CDR1 SGHRS and CDR2 YFSETQ.

The CDR3 reads CASKAGTDRSYEQYF. Incomplete CDR3 DNA: TGTGCCAGTAAGGCGGGCACGGACCGCTCCTACGAG. V and J are TRBV19 and TRBJ2-7; the D gene is possibly TRBD2 (5 bases). The read ends 3 residues shy of where the CDR3 ends; the end is completed using the germline J gene. The CDR3 runs 15 residues. The ends were cut back, 7 bases at V and 0 bases at J, with 16 bases in the middle. Germline lookup yields CDR1 LNHDA and CDR2 SQIVND (reference sequence).

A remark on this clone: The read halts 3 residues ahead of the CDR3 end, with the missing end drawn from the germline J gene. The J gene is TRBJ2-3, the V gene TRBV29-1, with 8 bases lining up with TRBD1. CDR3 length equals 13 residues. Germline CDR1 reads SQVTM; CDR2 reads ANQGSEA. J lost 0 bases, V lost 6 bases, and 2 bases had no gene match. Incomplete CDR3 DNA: TGCAGCGTGACAGGGGAAAGCACAGATACG. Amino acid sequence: CSVTGESTDT. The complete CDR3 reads CSVTGESTDTQYF.

The CDR3 reads CASSDQGNTEAFF. The DNA read from the CDR3 is TGTGCCAGCAGTGACCAGGGGAACACTGAA. This chain joins TRBV6-1 and TRBJ1-1; D is possibly TRBD1 (5 bases). The observed sequence ends 3 residues before the CDR3 terminus, with the missing tail filled in from the germline J gene. Between the trimmed V and J ends, which lost 3 bases and 1 base, there was a span of 6 bases. The CDR3 is made up of 13 amino acids. Germline values: CDR1 MNHNS, CDR2 SASEGT.

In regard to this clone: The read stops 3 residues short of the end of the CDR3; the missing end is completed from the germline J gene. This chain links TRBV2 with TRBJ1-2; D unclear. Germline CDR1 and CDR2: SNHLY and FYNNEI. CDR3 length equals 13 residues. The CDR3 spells CASSAAAPLDYTF. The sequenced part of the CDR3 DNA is TGTGCCAGCAGTGCGGCGGCTCCCCTCGAC.

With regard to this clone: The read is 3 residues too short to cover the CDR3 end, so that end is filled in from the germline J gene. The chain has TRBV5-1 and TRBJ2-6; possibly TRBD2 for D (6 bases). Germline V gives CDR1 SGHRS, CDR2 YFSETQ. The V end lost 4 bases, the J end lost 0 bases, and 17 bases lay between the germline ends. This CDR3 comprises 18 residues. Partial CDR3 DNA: TGCGCCAGCAGCCCAGGAGGGCAGTTAAACTCTGGGGCCAACGTC. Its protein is CASSPGGQLNSGANV. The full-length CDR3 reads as CASSPGGQLNSGANVLTF.

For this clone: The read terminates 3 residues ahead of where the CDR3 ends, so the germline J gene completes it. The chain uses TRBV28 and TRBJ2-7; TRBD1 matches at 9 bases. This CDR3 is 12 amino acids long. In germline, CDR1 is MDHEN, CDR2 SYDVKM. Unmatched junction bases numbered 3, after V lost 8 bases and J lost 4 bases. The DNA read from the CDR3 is TGTGCCAGCGGACAGGGGAGGTACGAG. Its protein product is CASGQGRYE. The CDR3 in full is CASGQGRYEQYF.

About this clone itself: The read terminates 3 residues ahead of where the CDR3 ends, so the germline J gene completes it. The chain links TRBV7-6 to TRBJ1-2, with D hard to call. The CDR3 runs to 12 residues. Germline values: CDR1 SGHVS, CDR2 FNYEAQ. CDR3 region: CASSLYYNDYTF. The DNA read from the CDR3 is TGTGCCAGCAGCTTATACTACAATGAC.

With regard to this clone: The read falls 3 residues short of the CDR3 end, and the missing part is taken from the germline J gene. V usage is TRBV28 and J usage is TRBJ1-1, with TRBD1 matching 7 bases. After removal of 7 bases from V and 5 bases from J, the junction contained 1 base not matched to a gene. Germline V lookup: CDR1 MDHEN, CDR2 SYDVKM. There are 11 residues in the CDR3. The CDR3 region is CASKQGTEAFF. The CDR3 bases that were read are TGTGCCAGCAAACAGGGGACTGAA.

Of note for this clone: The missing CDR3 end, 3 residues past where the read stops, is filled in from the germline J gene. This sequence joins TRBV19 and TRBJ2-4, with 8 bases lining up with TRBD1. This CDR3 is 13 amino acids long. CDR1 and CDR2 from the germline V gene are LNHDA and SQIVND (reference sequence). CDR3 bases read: TGTGCCAGTAGTATAGCAGGGGGCGGAGGT. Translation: CASSIAGGGG. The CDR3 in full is CASSIAGGGGQYF.

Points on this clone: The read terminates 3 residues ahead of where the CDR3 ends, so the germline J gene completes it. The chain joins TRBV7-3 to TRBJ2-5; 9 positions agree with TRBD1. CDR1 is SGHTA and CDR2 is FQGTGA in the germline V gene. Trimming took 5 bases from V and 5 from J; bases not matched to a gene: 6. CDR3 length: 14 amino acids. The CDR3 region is CASSPGQGRETQYF. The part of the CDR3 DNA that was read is TGTGCCAGCAGCCCCGGACAGGGGCGGGAGACC.

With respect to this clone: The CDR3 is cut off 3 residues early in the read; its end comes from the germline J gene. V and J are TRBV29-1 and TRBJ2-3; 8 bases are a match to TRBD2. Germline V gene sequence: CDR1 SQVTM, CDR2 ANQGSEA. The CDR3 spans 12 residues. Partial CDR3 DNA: TGCAGCGTTGGGGAAGCGGGAGAGACG. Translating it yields CSVGEAGET. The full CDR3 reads CSVGEAGETQYF.